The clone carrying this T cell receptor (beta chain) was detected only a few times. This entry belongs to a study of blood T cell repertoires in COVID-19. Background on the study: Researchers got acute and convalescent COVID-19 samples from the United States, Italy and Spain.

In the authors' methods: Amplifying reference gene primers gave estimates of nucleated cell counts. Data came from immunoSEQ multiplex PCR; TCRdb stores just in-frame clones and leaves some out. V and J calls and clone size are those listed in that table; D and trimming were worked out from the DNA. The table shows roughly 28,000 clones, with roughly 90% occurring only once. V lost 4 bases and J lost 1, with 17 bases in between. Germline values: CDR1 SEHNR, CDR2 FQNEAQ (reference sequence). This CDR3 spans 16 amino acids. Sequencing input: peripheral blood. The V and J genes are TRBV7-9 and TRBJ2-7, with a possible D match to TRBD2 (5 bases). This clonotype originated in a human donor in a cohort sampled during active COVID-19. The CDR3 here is CASSSLPTPGSYEQYF. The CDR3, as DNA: TGTGCCAGCAGCTCCCTACCGACACCGGGGTCCTACGAGCAGTACTTC.